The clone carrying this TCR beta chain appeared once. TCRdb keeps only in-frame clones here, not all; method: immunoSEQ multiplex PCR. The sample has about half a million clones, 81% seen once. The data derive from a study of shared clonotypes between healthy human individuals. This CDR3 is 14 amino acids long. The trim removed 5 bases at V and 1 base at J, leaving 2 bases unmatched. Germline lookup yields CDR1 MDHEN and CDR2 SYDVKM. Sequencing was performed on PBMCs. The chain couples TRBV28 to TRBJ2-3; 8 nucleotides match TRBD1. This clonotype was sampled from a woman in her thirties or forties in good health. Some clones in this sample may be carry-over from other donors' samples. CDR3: CASSPTGGTDTQYF. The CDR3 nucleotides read TGTGCCAGCAGTCCGACAGGGGGCACAGATACGCAGTATTTT.